This entry lists 20 T cell receptor beta chains sequenced from one sample in a study of T cells in tuberculosis. Time point noted: new active TB diagnosis, blood taken before or within 7 days of starting treatment. Profiling relied on immunoSEQ multiplex PCR, and the TCRdb table lists in-frame clones only, not all of them. The sample has about 53,000 clones, 90% to 95% seen once. The sample was PBMCs, taken at tuberculosis diagnosis. The receptors here all came from an adult with tuberculosis.

This chain uses TRBV9 with TRBJ1-2, with TRBD1 identical over 7 bases. The CDR3 is 13 residues long. The V and J ends lost 3 bases and 4 bases, in that order; junction bases with no gene match: 3. The germline gives CDR1 SGDLS, CDR2 YYNGEE. In DNA form, the CDR3 reads TGTGCCAGCAGCGGAGACAGGGCCTATGGCTACACCTTC. Protein sequence: CASSGDRAYGYTF. The whole variable domain, remainder taken from reference TRBV9 and TRBJ1-2, is DSGVTQTPKHLITATGQRVTLRCSPRSGDLSVYWYQQSLDQGLQFLIQYYNGEERAKGNILERFSAQQFPDLHSELNLSSLELGDSALYFCASSGDRAYGYTFGSGTRLTVV.

This clone appeared once. The V call is TRBV5-8, the J call TRBJ2-4; D is uncertain. Germline assignment: CDR1 SGHTS and CDR2 YDEGEE. V dropped 2 bases and J dropped 6 bases, with 18 bases sitting between them. The CDR3 spans 16 residues. In DNA form, the CDR3 reads TGTGCCAGCAGCTTCACACAGCAGGTTCCCCTAAACATTCAGTACTTC. Its translation: CASSFTQQVPLNIQYF.

The chain links TRBV15 to TRBJ2-5; 10 nucleotides match TRBD1. There are 15 residues in the CDR3. With V trimmed by 5 bases and J by 5 bases, 8 bases remained unmatched. Germline V gene sequence: CDR1 LNHNV, CDR2 YYDKDF (reference sequence). The CDR3 is CATSPRTGGIETQYF. DNA for the CDR3: TGTGCCACCAGCCCGCGGACAGGGGGAATCGAGACCCAGTACTTC. Full variable domain (outside the CDR3, taken from reference TRBV15 and TRBJ2-5): DAMVIQNPRYQVTQFGKPVTLSCSQTLNHNVMYWYQQKSSQAPKLLFHYYDKDFNNEADTPDNFQSRRPNTSFCFLDIRSPGLGDTAMYLCATSPRTGGIETQYFGPGTRLLVL.

The sample holds one count of this clone. The V call is TRBV27, the J call TRBJ2-1; TRBD2 matches at 14 bases. J gave up 8 bases and V 0 bases, and 6 bases lay outside the gene matches. The germline gives CDR1 MNHEY, CDR2 SMNVEV (reference sequence). The CDR3 runs to 17 residues. The CDR3 DNA follows: TGTGCCAGCAGTTTATCGACTAGCGGGAGGGCGAACGATGAGCAGTTCTTC. Residues: CASSLSTSGRANDEQFF.

This rearrangement joins TRBV5-6 to TRBJ2-3; 7 positions match TRBD1. The CDR3 contains 17 residues. V lost 3 bases to trimming and J lost 3 bases; unmatched junction nucleotides: 13. The V gene's germline CDR1 is SGHDT and CDR2 YYEEEE. DNA of the CDR3: TGTGCCAGCAGCTACAACCTCCGGGACAGTCCGACAGATACGCAGTATTTT. Amino acid sequence: CASSYNLRDSPTDTQYF.

This chain uses TRBV9 with TRBJ1-4; 9 positions match TRBD1. With V trimmed by 4 bases and J by 6 bases, 10 bases remained unmatched. The CDR3 sequence is 16 residues long. Germline values: CDR1 SGDLS, CDR2 YYNGEE. The CDR3 loop reads CASSPHPGQGHEKLFF. The CDR3 DNA sequence: TGTGCCAGCAGCCCCCATCCGGGACAGGGACATGAAAAACTGTTTTTT.

The rearrangement uses TRBV6-5 and TRBJ1-1; D is perhaps TRBD1 (5 bases). This CDR3 comprises 14 residues. CDR1 MNHEY and CDR2 SVGAGI come from the germline V gene. The ends were cut back, 0 bases at V and 6 bases at J, with 11 bases in the middle. For the CDR3, the DNA is TGTGCCAGCAGTTACTCTGGGGGGACCTCTGAAGCTTTCTTT. Its translation: CASSYSGGTSEAFF.

The chain carries TRBV19 and TRBJ1-5; 8 bases agree with TRBD1. Germline values: CDR1 LNHDA, CDR2 SQIVND (reference sequence). With V trimmed by 4 bases and J by 3 bases, 14 bases remained unmatched. The CDR3 covers 18 residues. CDR3 sequence: CASSTPVTTDRVNQPQHF. The CDR3 coding sequence is TGTGCCAGTAGTACACCTGTGACCACGGACAGGGTCAATCAGCCCCAGCATTTT.

The chain links TRBV5-1 to TRBJ2-7, with D tentatively TRBD2 (6 bases). Germline CDR1 reads SGHRS; CDR2 reads YFSETQ. V was pared by 0 bases and J by 2 bases, with 9 bases between. This CDR3 is built from 14 residues. In nucleotides, the CDR3 is TGCGCCAGCAGCTTGGGACCGGGGGCCTACGAGCAGTACTTC. Its protein is CASSLGPGAYEQYF.

The V gene is TRBV7-9, the J gene TRBJ1-2; D remains unclear. CDR1 is SEHNR, CDR2 FQNEAQ, per germline (reference sequence). The CDR3 extends over 13 amino acids. Trimming removed 6 bases at V and 6 bases at J, with 14 bases between. The CDR3, as DNA: TGTGCCAGCAGACCAGGAAGGCCGGATGGCTACACCTTC. Translation gives CASRPGRPDGYTF.

The chain recombines TRBV5-4 with TRBJ1-6; a possible D gene is TRBD1 (5 bases). Per germline, CDR1 SGHNT and CDR2 YYREEE (reference sequence). The CDR3 totals 14 residues. Trimming removed 0 bases at V and 10 bases at J, with 11 bases between. The CDR3 DNA reads as TGTGCCAGCAGCTTGGAGGTCCAGGGATCACCCCTCCACTTT. Protein sequence: CASSLEVQGSPLHF.

The chain recombines TRBV30 with TRBJ1-5, with 8 nucleotides matching TRBD1. CDR1 is GTSNPN and CDR2 is SVGIG in the germline V gene (reference sequence). CDR3 length: 15 residues. With V trimmed by 3 bases and J by 4 bases, 8 bases remained unmatched. CDR3: CAWRDTGGRNQPQHF. The CDR3 region has the DNA TGTGCCTGGAGGGATACAGGGGGTCGAAATCAGCCCCAGCATTTT.

The rearrangement uses TRBV9 and TRBJ1-3; D may be TRBD1 (6 bases). Germline CDR1 and CDR2: SGDLS and YYNGEE. With 2 bases removed from V and 0 bases from J, the gap between germline ends came to 9 bases. The CDR3 is 15 residues long. The CDR3 DNA follows: TGTGCCAGCAGCGTCACAGGGACCTCTGGAAACACCATATATTTT. Its translation: CASSVTGTSGNTIYF.

The rearrangement joins TRBV10-2 to TRBJ2-3, with 9 bases matching TRBD1. This CDR3 is built from 15 residues. Looked up from germline, CDR1 is WSHSY and CDR2 is SAAADI. J lost 5 bases, V lost 3 bases, and 6 bases had no gene match. In DNA, the CDR3 is TGCGCCAGCAGTGACCCCGGACAGGGGTTAGATACGCAGTATTTT. It specifies CASSDPGQGLDTQYF.

The rearrangement uses TRBV30 and TRBJ2-5; 11 nucleotides line up with TRBD2. CDR3 length equals 16 residues. CDR1 GTSNPN and CDR2 SVGIG come from the germline V gene (reference sequence). J gave up 2 bases and V 1 base, and 6 bases lay outside the gene matches. The CDR3 DNA is TGTGCCTGGAGTGCCAAAAGGACTAGCGGGCAAGAGACCCAGTACTTC. Its protein is CAWSAKRTSGQETQYF. The full variable domain, rest sourced from reference TRBV30 and TRBJ2-5, is SQTIHQWPATLVQPVGSPLSLECTVEGTSNPNLYWYRQAAGRGLQLLFYSVGIGQISSEVPQNLSASRPQDRQFILSSKKLLLSDSGFYLCAWSAKRTSGQETQYFGPGTRLLVL.

This chain joins TRBV4-2 and TRBJ1-1, with D maybe TRBD1 (5 bases). This CDR3 is built from 17 residues. Trimming stripped 3 bases from V and 4 bases from J, with 21 bases between. The germline V gene has CDR1 LGHNA and CDR2 YNFKEQ. The CDR3 sequence: CASSQAGQVSQSTEAFF. The CDR3 DNA follows: TGTGCCAGCAGCCAGGCCGGACAAGTTAGTCAGAGCACTGAAGCTTTCTTT.

Regarding this clone: The junction and the germline gene differ at one end; a read error may be behind it. The chain employs TRBV4-2 and TRBJ2-7; 7 nucleotides match TRBD2. In germline, CDR1 is LGHNA, CDR2 YNFKEQ. This CDR3 comprises 15 residues. The CDR3 is CARGEEGRASHEQYF. CDR3 bases: TGTGCCAGGGGGGAAGAAGGGAGGGCCTCCCACGAGCAGTACTTC.

V and J are TRBV27 and TRBJ1-2, with 9 positions matching TRBD1. V was pared by 6 bases and J by 4 bases, with 0 bases of the junction left unmatched. There are 12 residues in the CDR3. Germline CDR1 MNHEY, CDR2 SMNVEV (reference sequence). For the CDR3, the DNA is TGTGCCAGCAGGGACAGGGGCTATGGCTACACCTTC. Translated: CASRDRGYGYTF.

The CDR3 spells CASSEGTDQPQHF. Here the CDR3 DNA reads TGTGCCAGCAGTGAAGGGACAGATCAGCCCCAGCATTTT. J is TRBJ1-5 and V is TRBV6-1, with D perhaps TRBD1 (6 bases). Germline CDR1 is MNHNS and CDR2 is SASEGT. Trimming removed 1 base from V and 5 bases from J, with 6 bases in between. This CDR3 is built from 13 residues.

V is TRBV30 and J is TRBJ2-7, with a possible D match to TRBD2 (6 bases). The CDR3 loop spans 14 amino acids. Trimming stripped 0 bases from V and 2 bases from J, with 11 bases between. The germline gives CDR1 GTSNPN, CDR2 SVGIG (reference sequence). CDR3 region: CAWSVRRDAYEQYF. The CDR3 DNA reads as TGTGCCTGGAGTGTACGGCGGGATGCCTACGAGCAGTACTTC.